This T cell receptor beta chain is drawn from a study of T cells after yellow fever vaccination. The junction had 14 bases not matched to a gene; V was cut back by 5 bases and J by 4 bases. CDR1 LNHDA and CDR2 SQIVND come from the germline V gene (reference sequence). This CDR3 spans 16 amino acids. Universal primer sites and UMIs were introduced during 5'RACE template-switching synthesis of TCR cDNA. MiXCR, applied by TCRdb to the 5' RACE reads, yields one record per CDR3 protein. The data show around 250,000 distinct CDR3 sequences, roughly 7.2% seen once. The study, taken as a whole, reports: The study found a weaker secondary response that peaked faster, day 5 versus 15. Contaminating bulk clonotypes could be abundant in FACS-sorted repertoires. Subsequent booster samples again held most clones from primary vaccination (roughly 96% CD4, about 86% CD8).

For this clonotype: Its antigen is as yet unknown.

This chain uses TRBV19 with TRBJ2-7; 7 nucleotides align to TRBD2. This clonotype was obtained from a man between 25 and 39 years old who received the YFV17D yellow fever vaccine. This sample comprised CD4+ T cells sorted from PBMCs, obtained 15 days after the yellow fever booster vaccination. CDR3 in amino acids: CASSSTGTITMYEQYF. The CDR3 DNA follows: TGTGCCAGTAGTTCAACCGGGACTATAACGATGTACGAGCAGTACTTC.